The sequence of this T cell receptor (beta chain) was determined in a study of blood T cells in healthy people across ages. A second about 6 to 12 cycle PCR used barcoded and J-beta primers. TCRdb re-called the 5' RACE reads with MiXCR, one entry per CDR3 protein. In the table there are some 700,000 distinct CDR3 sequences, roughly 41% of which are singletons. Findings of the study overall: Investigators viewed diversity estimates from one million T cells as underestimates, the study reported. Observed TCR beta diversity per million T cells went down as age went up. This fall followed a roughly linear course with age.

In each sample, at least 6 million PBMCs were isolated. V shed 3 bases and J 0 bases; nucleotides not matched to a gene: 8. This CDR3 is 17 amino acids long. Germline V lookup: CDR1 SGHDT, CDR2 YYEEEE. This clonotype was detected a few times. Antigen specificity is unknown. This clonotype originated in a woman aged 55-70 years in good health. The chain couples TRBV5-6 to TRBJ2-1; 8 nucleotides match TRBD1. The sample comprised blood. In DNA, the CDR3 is TGTGCCAGCAGCTCAAGGACAGGGTGGGGCTCCTACAATGAGCAGTTCTTC. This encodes CASSSRTGWGSYNEQFF.